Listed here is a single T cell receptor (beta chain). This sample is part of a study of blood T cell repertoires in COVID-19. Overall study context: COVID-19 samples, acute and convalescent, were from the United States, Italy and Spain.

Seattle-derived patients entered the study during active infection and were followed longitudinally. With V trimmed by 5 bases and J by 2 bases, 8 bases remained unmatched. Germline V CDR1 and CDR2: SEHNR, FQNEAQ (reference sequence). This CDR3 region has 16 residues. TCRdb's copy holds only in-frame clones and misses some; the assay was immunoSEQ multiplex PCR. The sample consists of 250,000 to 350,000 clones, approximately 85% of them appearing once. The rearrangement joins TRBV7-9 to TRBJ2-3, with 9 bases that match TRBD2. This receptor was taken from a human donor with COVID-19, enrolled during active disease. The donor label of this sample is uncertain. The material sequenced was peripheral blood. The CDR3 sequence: CASSPPPSGTTDTQYF. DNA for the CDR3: TGTGCCAGCAGCCCCCCCCCTAGCGGGACCACAGATACGCAGTATTTT. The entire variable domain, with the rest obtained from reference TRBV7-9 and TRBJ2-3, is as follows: DTGVSQNPRHKITKRGQNVTFRCDPISEHNRLYWYRQTLGQGPEFLTYFQNEAQLEKSRLLSDRFSAERPKGSFSTLEIQRTEQGDSAMYLCASSPPPSGTTDTQYFGPGTRLTVL.